The clone carrying this TCR beta chain was detected a few times. This sample is drawn from a study of blood T cell repertoires in COVID-19. Overall study context: Samples representing acute and convalescent COVID-19 were sourced from the United States, Italy and Spain. PBMCs, B-cell-depleted T cells, or T cells were the source of the cDNA or gDNA that made up the material.

The ends were cut back, 1 base at V and 7 bases at J, with 16 bases in the middle. The length of the CDR3 is 15 residues. Germline values: CDR1 MGHRA, CDR2 YSYEKL. Original methodology: Amplification of reference gene primers provided the estimated nucleated cell counts. The protocol was immunoSEQ multiplex PCR, while the TCRdb copy is restricted to in-frame clones and leaves out a portion. For V, J and clone size, that table is used; D and trimming come from the DNA. The table records about 300,000 clones, roughly nine tenths of them present only once. The TCR comes from a man aged 18 to 30 with active or convalescent COVID-19. The sequenced sample consisted of peripheral blood. The V and J genes are TRBV4-1 and TRBJ1-2; D uncertain. The CDR3 here is CASSQVSTSTIGYTF. The CDR3 DNA is TGCGCCAGCAGCCAAGTATCGACAAGTACCATTGGCTACACCTTC.